The T cell receptor beta chain described here comes from a study of T-cell reconstitution after alpha-beta-depleted transplantation in children. This clonotype was seen only a few times. Its antigen is undetermined. The V gene end was trimmed by 3 bases and the J gene end by 0 bases; junction bases not matched to a gene: 10. The germline V gene has CDR1 DFQATT and CDR2 SNEGSKA (reference sequence). CDR3 length: 16 amino acids. Regarding the study as a whole: By about two months after transplant, alpha-beta T cells reportedly arose from several hundred graft clones that had expanded. A year post-transplant, T-cell counts and diversity derived mostly from newly produced T cells.

Preparing the TCRbeta library involved the use of unique molecular identifiers. TCRdb fed the PCR reads into MiXCR, producing one record per CDR3 protein. The repertoire consists of 670,000 or so distinct CDR3 sequences, with 13% occurring once and the leading ten covering 0.65% to 0.9%. The chain is built from TRBV20-1 and TRBJ2-5, with TRBD1 identical over 7 bases. The starting material was PBMCs, obtained before TCRalphabeta/CD19-depleted stem cell transplant. The sequence came from a girl aged 2-10 years with congenital amegakaryocytic thrombocytopenia, due to receive a stem cell transplant. CDR3 sequence reads: CSASRRDRQYQETQYF. The CDR3 DNA is TGCAGTGCTAGCCGCCGGGACAGACAGTACCAAGAGACCCAGTACTTC.